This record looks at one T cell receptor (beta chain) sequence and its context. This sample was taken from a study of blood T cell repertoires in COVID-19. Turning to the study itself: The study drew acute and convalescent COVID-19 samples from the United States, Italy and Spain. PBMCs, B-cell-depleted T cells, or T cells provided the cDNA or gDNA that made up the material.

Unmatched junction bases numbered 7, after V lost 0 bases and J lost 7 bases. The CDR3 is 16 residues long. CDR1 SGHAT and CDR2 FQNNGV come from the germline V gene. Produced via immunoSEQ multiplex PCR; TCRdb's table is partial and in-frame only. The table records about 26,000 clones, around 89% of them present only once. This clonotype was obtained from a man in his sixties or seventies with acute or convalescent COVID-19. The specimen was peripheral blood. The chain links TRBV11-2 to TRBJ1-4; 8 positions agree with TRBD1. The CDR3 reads CASSLDLQGVGEKLFF. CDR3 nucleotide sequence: TGTGCCAGCAGCTTAGACCTACAGGGGGTAGGTGAAAAACTGTTTTTT.